This TCR beta chain is drawn from a study of post-analysis software for immune sequencing data. Overall study context: Recorded disease courses covered relapsing-remitting, secondary progressive and progressive-relapsing multiple sclerosis. Some patients had no subtype annotation.

Unique molecular identifiers had been added to the TCR beta cDNA libraries. Approximately 450,000 cDNA molecules were recovered from an input of 1 to 10 million T cells. MiXCR was run by TCRdb on the PCR reads, yielding one entry per CDR3 protein. The sample holds 820,000 or so distinct CDR3 sequences, 53% seen once. This sequence was found in a girl between 10 and 17 years old with multiple sclerosis. The specimen sequenced was blood.

CDR3 in amino acids: CAISESAGAEYEQYF. CDR3 sequence (DNA): TGTGCCATCAGTGAGTCGGCAGGGGCGGAGTACGAGCAGTACTTC. V usage is TRBV10-3 and J usage is TRBJ2-7; D possibly corresponds to TRBD1 (6 bases). Germline V lookup: CDR1 ENHRY, CDR2 SYGVKD. V dropped 0 bases and J dropped 4 bases, with 13 bases sitting between them. This CDR3 region has 15 residues.